These 19 T cell receptor beta chains share one sample of origin, sequenced in a study of CD8 T cells in ankylosing spondylitis. MiXCR, run by TCRdb on the 5' RACE reads, gives a single entry per CDR3 protein. In the table there are about 240,000 distinct CDR3 sequences, 8% to 10% of which are singletons. Sequenced: blood, either unsorted or a sorted T cell fraction (not recorded which). The receptors derive from a female donor with ankylosing spondylitis or in good health (not recorded which).

This chain uses TRBV20-1 with TRBJ2-1, with 7 bases identical to TRBD2. The CDR3 contains 15 residues. With V trimmed by 2 bases and J by 7 bases, 11 bases remained unmatched. CDR1 and CDR2 (germline): DFQATT, SNEGSKA (reference sequence). The CDR3 DNA reads as TGCAGTGCTAGACGGCCTAGCGGAGTGGGGAATGAGCAGTTCTTC. It is translated as CSARRPSGVGNEQFF.

This chain links TRBV6-2 or TRBV6-3 with TRBJ2-1; 8 bases line up with TRBD2. Losses at the gene ends were 2 bases for V and 5 bases for J; bases not matched to a gene: 5. The length of the CDR3 is 15 residues. Per the germline V gene, CDR1 is MNHEY and CDR2 is SVGEGT. DNA for the CDR3: TGTGCCAGCAGTTACAGCGGGAGTCCCCACAATGAGCAGTTCTTC. Its translation is CASSYSGSPHNEQFF.

This clonotype was found many times. The CDR3 spells CSARPAGQGADEQYF. The CDR3 DNA reads as TGCAGTGCTAGGCCCGCGGGACAGGGGGCGGACGAGCAGTACTTC. The chain recombines TRBV20-1 with TRBJ2-7, with 12 bases lining up with TRBD1. The CDR3 has 15 amino acids. Germline CDR1 reads DFQATT; CDR2 reads SNEGSKA (reference sequence). The ends lost 3 bases at V and 5 bases at J; junction bases unmatched: 8.

At least ten counts were recorded for this clonotype. The genes are TRBV14 and TRBJ2-1, with D possibly being TRBD1 (6 bases). The germline CDR1 and CDR2 sequences are SGHDN and FVKESK. CDR3 length: 13 amino acids. V was clipped by 4 bases and J by 5 bases, with 9 bases between them. CDR3 sequence (DNA): TGTGCCAGCAGCCCCGGGACACACAATGAGCAGTTCTTC. Protein: CASSPGTHNEQFF.

Note on this clonotype: A much larger clone lies a single base off, so this may be a read error. J is TRBJ1-1 and V is TRBV19; 8 bases agree with TRBD1. J was trimmed by 4 bases and V by 11 bases; bases with no gene match: 9. Germline-derived CDR1 and CDR2 are LNHDA and SQIVND (reference sequence). The CDR3 consists of 13 residues. The CDR3 sequence is CAALTDRATEAFF. The DNA for the CDR3 is TGTGCCGCCCTGACGGACAGGGCCACTGAAGCTTTCTTT.

The chain has TRBV7-9 and TRBJ2-1; 7 bases map to TRBD2. Germline CDR1 reads SEHNR; CDR2 reads FQNEAQ (reference sequence). The CDR3 is 13 amino acids. CDR3 in amino acids: CATGTTGYNEQFF. CDR3 sequence (DNA): TGTGCAACCGGGACTACCGGCTACAATGAGCAGTTCTTC.

In its sample, this clonotype was seen many times. This chain joins TRBV20-1 and TRBJ2-1, with a weak D call TRBD2 (6 bases). Trimming shortened V by 6 bases and J by 15 bases, and 21 bases separated the two germline ends. Germline CDR1 is DFQATT and CDR2 is SNEGSKA (reference sequence). There are 12 residues in the CDR3. The CDR3 region is CSAPLGTQRSFF. The DNA for the CDR3 is TGCAGTGCCCCTCTCGGGACTCAACGATCGTTCTTC.

There are many counts of this clonotype. One junction end disagrees with the germline gene, perhaps due to a read error. The chain couples TRBV20-1 to TRBJ2-5, with D tentatively TRBD2 (5 bases). Germline loops: CDR1 DFQATT, CDR2 SNEGSKA (reference sequence). CDR3 length: 11 residues. CDR3 loop: CSASLASSQHF. In nucleotides, the CDR3 is TGCAGTGCTAGTTTGGCCTCTAGCCAACACTTC.

In its sample, this clonotype was seen many times. The chain is built from TRBV7-2 and TRBJ2-7; no clear D gene. The V gene lost 7 bases and the J gene lost 6 bases, with 10 bases spanning the gap. The CDR3 has 11 amino acids. Germline V CDR1 and CDR2: SGHTA, FQGNSA. The CDR3 coding sequence is TGTGCCAGCAACCACGCCGGCGAGCAGTACTTC. Protein sequence: CASNHAGEQYF. Looking up the rest from reference TRBV7-2 and TRBJ2-7 gives the full variable domain: GAGVSQSPSNKVTEKGKDVELRCDPISGHTALYWYRQSLGQGLEFLIYFQGNSAPDKSGLPSDRFSAERTGGSVSTLTIQRTQQEDSAVYLCASNHAGEQYFGPGTRLTVT.

This clonotype appeared many times. DNA for the CDR3: TGCAGTGCTACACCGGGACTCCCGCCCCGGGAGCAGTTCTTC. Translating gives CSATPGLPPREQFF. This chain links TRBV20-1 with TRBJ2-1; the D gene is possibly TRBD2 (6 bases). The CDR3 extends over 14 amino acids. The V gene lost 4 bases and the J gene lost 10 bases, with 20 bases spanning the gap. Per the germline V gene, CDR1 is DFQATT and CDR2 is SNEGSKA (reference sequence).

This clonotype was seen a handful of times. A read error may be the cause here, since a much bigger clone is one base away. J is TRBJ1-3 and V is TRBV9; D remains unclear. The CDR3 totals 15 residues. CDR1 is SGDLS, CDR2 YYNGEE, per germline. In DNA, the CDR3 is TGTACCAGCAGCGTAGAAGGAATTCGGGGAAACACCATATATTTT. This gives the protein CTSSVEGIRGNTIYF.

This clonotype was found many times. The rearrangement links TRBV7-8 to TRBJ1-1; D might be TRBD1 (5 bases). The CDR3 runs to 15 residues. Germline assignment: CDR1 SGHVS and CDR2 FQNEAQ. V shed 3 bases and J shed 4 bases, with 15 bases lying between them. The CDR3 bases are TGTGCCAGCAGCTTTCCCGGACTGGGGGTCACTGAAGCTTTCTTT. This codes for CASSFPGLGVTEAFF.

The table lists this clonotype with many counts. This rearrangement joins TRBV20-1 to TRBJ2-2, with D uncertain. The V gene lost 5 bases and the J gene lost 0 bases, with 7 bases spanning the gap. The CDR3 is made up of 13 amino acids. Germline values: CDR1 DFQATT, CDR2 SNEGSKA (reference sequence). The CDR3 region is CSAGPTNTGELFF. DNA of the CDR3: TGCAGTGCTGGACCCACGAACACCGGGGAGCTGTTTTTT.

Notes on this clonotype: Possible read error: a much larger clone is one base away. The CDR3 nucleotides are TGTGCCACCAGTGACGCCCATAGCAATCAGCCCCAGCATTTT. Translation: CATSDAHSNQPQHF. The gene calls are TRBV24-1 and TRBJ1-5; D unresolved. The germline V and J ends were trimmed by 4 bases and 0 bases, with 6 bases remaining between them. Germline V gene data show CDR1 as KGHDR and CDR2 as SFDVKD. The CDR3 spans 14 residues.

The sample holds many counts of this clonotype. The chain links TRBV12-3 or TRBV12-4 to TRBJ1-3; D unclear. This CDR3 spans 16 amino acids. V lost 1 base, J lost 0 bases, and 10 bases lay in between. The CDR3 DNA reads as TGTGCCAGCAGTTTAGGGCCCCGTCTCTCTGGAAACACCATATATTTT. Translation: CASSLGPRLSGNTIYF.

This chain links TRBV7-2 with TRBJ2-7, with TRBD1 matching 7 bases. The CDR3 is 14 amino acids. V trimming: 7 bases; J trimming: 1 base; junction bases outside the gene matches: 7. Germline CDR1 SGHTA, CDR2 FQGNSA. CDR3: CASKRTGQSYEQYF. For the CDR3, the DNA is TGTGCCAGCAAACGTACGGGACAGTCCTACGAGCAGTACTTC.

This clonotype came up many times. J is TRBJ2-2 and V is TRBV7-9, with D unresolved. V lost 4 bases and J lost 1, with 13 bases in between. The CDR3 spans 16 residues. Germline CDR1 reads SEHNR; CDR2 reads FQNEAQ (reference sequence). The CDR3 region has the DNA TGTGCCAGCAGCTCCGCCGGGTCCATGAACACCGGGGAGCTGTTTTTT. The encoded protein is CASSSAGSMNTGELFF. Full variable domain (missing parts from reference TRBV7-9 and TRBJ2-2): DTGVSQNPRHKITKRGQNVTFRCDPISEHNRLYWYRQTLGQGPEFLTYFQNEAQLEKSRLLSDRFSAERPKGSFSTLEIQRTEQGDSAMYLCASSSAGSMNTGELFFGEGSRLTVL.

The rearrangement links TRBV7-6 to TRBJ2-1; 7 positions agree with TRBD2. Germline values: CDR1 SGHVS, CDR2 FNYEAQ. The V segment lost 5 bases and the J segment 4 bases; nucleotides outside the gene matches: 11. This CDR3 spans 16 amino acids. The CDR3 DNA sequence: TGTGCCAGCAGCACCACGGGGAGCGGGGTTTACAATGAGCAGTTCTTC. Protein sequence: CASSTTGSGVYNEQFF.

This clonotype was detected many times. This rearrangement joins TRBV7-8 to TRBJ1-4; no clear D. This CDR3 is built from 14 residues. With 2 bases removed from V and 4 bases from J, the gap between germline ends came to 8 bases. CDR1 and CDR2 (germline): SGHVS, FQNEAQ. CDR3 sequence (DNA): TGTGCCAGCAGCTTATGGAGTTATAATGAAAAACTGTTTTTT. Translation: CASSLWSYNEKLFF.